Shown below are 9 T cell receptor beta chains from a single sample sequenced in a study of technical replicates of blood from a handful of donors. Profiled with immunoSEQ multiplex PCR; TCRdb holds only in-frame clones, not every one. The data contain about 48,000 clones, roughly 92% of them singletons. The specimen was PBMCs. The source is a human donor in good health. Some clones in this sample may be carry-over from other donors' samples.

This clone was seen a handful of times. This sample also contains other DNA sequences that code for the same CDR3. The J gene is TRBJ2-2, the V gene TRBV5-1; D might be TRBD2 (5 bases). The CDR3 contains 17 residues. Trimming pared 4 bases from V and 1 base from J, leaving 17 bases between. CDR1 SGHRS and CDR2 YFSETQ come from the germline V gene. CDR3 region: CASSQKRTGGNTGELFF. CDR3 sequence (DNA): TGCGCCAGCAGCCAAAAAAGGACCGGAGGGAACACCGGGGAGCTGTTTTTT.

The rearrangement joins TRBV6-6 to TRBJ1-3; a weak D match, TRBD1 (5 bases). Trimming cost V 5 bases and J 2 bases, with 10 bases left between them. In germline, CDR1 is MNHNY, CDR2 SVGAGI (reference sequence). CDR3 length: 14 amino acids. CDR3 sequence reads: CASSTDSAGNTIYF. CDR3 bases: TGTGCCAGCAGTACCGACAGTGCTGGAAACACCATATATTTT.

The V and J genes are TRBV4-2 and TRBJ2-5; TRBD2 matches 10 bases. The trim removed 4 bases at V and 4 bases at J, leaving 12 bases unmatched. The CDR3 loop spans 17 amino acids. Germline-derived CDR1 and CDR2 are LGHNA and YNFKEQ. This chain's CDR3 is CASSLSAGGVVGETQYF. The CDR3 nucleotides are TGTGCCAGCAGCCTTTCAGCGGGGGGGGTTGTCGGAGAGACCCAGTACTTC.

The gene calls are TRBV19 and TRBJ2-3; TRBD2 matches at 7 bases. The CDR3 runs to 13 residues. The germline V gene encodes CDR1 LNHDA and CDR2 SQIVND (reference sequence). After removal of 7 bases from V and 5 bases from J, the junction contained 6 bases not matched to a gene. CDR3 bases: TGTGCCAGTACGCAAGGCGGGGGAGATACGCAGTATTTT. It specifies CASTQGGGDTQYF. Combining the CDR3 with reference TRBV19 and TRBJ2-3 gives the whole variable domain DGGITQSPKYLFRKEGQNVTLSCEQNLNHDAMYWYRQDPGQGLRLIYYSQIVNDFQKGDIAEGYSVSREKKESFPLTVTSAQKNPTAFYLCASTQGGGDTQYFGPGTRLTVL.

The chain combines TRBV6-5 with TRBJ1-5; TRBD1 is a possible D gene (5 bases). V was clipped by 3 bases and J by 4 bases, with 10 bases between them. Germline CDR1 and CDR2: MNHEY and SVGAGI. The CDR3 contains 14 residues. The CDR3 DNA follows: TGTGCCAGCAGTTATCGGGGGAAAAATCAGCCCCAGCATTTT. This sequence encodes CASSYRGKNQPQHF.

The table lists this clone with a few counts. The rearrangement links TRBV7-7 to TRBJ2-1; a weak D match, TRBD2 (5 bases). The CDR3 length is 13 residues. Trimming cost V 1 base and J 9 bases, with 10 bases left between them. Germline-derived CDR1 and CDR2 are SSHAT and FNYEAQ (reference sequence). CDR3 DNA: TGTGCCAGCAGCTTAGAACTAGGAGTTGAGCAGTTCTTC. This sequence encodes CASSLELGVEQFF.

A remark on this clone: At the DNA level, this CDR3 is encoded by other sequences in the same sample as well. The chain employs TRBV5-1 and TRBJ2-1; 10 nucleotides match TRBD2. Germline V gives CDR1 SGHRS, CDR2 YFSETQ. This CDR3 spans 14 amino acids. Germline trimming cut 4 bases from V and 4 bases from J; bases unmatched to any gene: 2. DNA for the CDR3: TGCGCCAGCAGCCCAGCGGGGGGGTACAATGAGCAGTTCTTC. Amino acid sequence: CASSPAGGYNEQFF.

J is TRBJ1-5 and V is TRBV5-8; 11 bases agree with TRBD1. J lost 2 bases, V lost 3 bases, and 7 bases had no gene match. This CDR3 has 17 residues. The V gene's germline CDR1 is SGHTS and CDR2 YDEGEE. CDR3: CASSSGTGGLGNQPQHF. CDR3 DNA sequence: TGTGCCAGCAGCTCCGGGACAGGGGGTCTGGGCAATCAGCCCCAGCATTTT. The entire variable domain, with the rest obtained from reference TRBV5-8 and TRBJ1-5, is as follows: EAGVTQSPTHLIKTRGQQATLRCSPISGHTSVYWYQQALGLGLQFLLWYDEGEERNRGNFPPRFSGRQFPNYSSELNVNALELEDSALYLCASSSGTGGLGNQPQHFGDGTRLSIL.

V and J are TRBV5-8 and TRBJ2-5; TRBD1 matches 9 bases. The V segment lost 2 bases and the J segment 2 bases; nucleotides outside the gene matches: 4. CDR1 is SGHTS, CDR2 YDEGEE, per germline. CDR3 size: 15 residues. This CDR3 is CASSFRDREQETQYF. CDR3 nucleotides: TGTGCCAGCAGCTTCCGGGACAGGGAACAAGAGACCCAGTACTTC. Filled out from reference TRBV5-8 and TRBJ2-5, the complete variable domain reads EAGVTQSPTHLIKTRGQQATLRCSPISGHTSVYWYQQALGLGLQFLLWYDEGEERNRGNFPPRFSGRQFPNYSSELNVNALELEDSALYLCASSFRDREQETQYFGPGTRLLVL.